The next 17 T cell receptor beta chains were all read from a single sample in a study of blood T cell repertoires in COVID-19. Profiled with immunoSEQ multiplex PCR; TCRdb holds only in-frame clones, not every one. The table shows about 130,000 clones, with about 76% occurring only once. Sequences were obtained from peripheral blood. These receptors originate from a woman aged 55-69 years with active or convalescent COVID-19.

The chain combines TRBV19 with TRBJ1-1, with unresolved D. CDR3 length: 13 amino acids. Germline V gene lookup returns CDR1 LNHDA and CDR2 SQIVND (reference sequence). The V and J ends lost 3 bases and 7 bases respectively, with 12 bases between them. The CDR3 DNA reads as TGTGCCAGTAGTATTCGTACAGCTCATGAAGCTTTCTTT. Protein sequence: CASSIRTAHEAFF.

This chain joins TRBV4-3 and TRBJ1-2; D uncertain. Germline CDR1 reads LGHNA; CDR2 reads YSLEER. Deletions cut 0 bases from V and 4 bases from J, with 12 bases between. This CDR3 spans 15 amino acids. As DNA, the CDR3 is TGCGCCAGCAGCCAAGAGCGCTGGTGGTCCTATGGCTACACCTTC. Protein: CASSQERWWSYGYTF.

The rearrangement uses TRBV19 and TRBJ1-1; no clear D gene. Trimming stripped 5 bases from V and 1 base from J, with 14 bases between. The germline gives CDR1 LNHDA, CDR2 SQIVND (reference sequence). This CDR3 has 15 residues. CDR3 sequence (DNA): TGTGCCAGTAGTGTTTACGCGGGCTGGAACACTGAAGCTTTCTTT. Protein product: CASSVYAGWNTEAFF.

V gene TRBV29-1 combines with J gene TRBJ2-2; D may be TRBD2 (5 bases). The V gene lost 2 bases and the J gene lost 4 bases, with 11 bases spanning the gap. Looked up from germline, CDR1 is SQVTM and CDR2 is ANQGSEA. The CDR3 has 14 residues. The CDR3 sequence: CSVEIGAGTGELFF. The CDR3 nucleotides are TGCAGCGTTGAAATTGGCGCGGGCACCGGGGAGCTGTTTTTT.

This clone was seen once. The chain uses TRBV9 and TRBJ2-6, with 8 bases lining up with TRBD1. J lost 1 base, V lost 4 bases, and 7 bases had no gene match. Germline CDR1 reads SGDLS; CDR2 reads YYNGEE. The CDR3 consists of 17 residues. CDR3 residues: CASSPRDRSSGANVLTF. The CDR3 DNA follows: TGTGCCAGCAGCCCCCGGGACAGGAGTTCTGGGGCCAACGTCCTGACTTTC.

This chain uses TRBV28 with TRBJ2-1; 11 nucleotides match TRBD1. Germline CDR1 is MDHEN and CDR2 is SYDVKM. Trimming removed 3 bases from V and 7 bases from J; junction bases left unmatched: 8. CDR3 size: 16 residues. The DNA of the CDR3 is TGTGCCAGCAGTTTTAAGGACAGGGGGCTCAGGAATGAGCAGTTCTTC. Protein product: CASSFKDRGLRNEQFF.

V usage is TRBV10-3 and J usage is TRBJ2-3, with D perhaps being TRBD1 or TRBD2 (5 bases each). Germline V lookup: CDR1 ENHRY, CDR2 SYGVKD. The CDR3 sequence is 13 residues long. Trimming removed 6 bases at V and 11 bases at J, with 18 bases between. As DNA, the CDR3 is TGTGCCATCAGGGAGGACAAGTCGTATGGGCAGTATTTT. This codes for CAIREDKSYGQYF.

The rearrangement joins TRBV6-1 to TRBJ2-7, with unresolved D. The germline V gene encodes CDR1 MNHNS and CDR2 SASEGT. V gave up 3 bases and J gave up 0 bases, with 15 bases separating them. There are 16 residues in the CDR3. The CDR3 here is CASSESQQVLSYEQYV. The CDR3 DNA reads as TGTGCCAGCAGTGAGTCCCAGCAGGTCCTCTCCTACGAGCAGTACGTC.

The chain is built from TRBV11-2 and TRBJ2-3; TRBD1 agrees at 8 bases. J lost 4 bases, V lost 4 bases, and 7 bases had no gene match. CDR3 length: 15 amino acids. Germline CDR1 is SGHAT and CDR2 is FQNNGV. CDR3 coding DNA: TGTGCCAGCAGCTCAAACTCAGGGGGCGCAGATACGCAGTATTTT. This codes for CASSSNSGGADTQYF.

The V and J genes are TRBV30 and TRBJ1-6, with TRBD1 identical over 9 bases. V lost 1 base, J lost 13 bases, and 5 bases stayed unmatched. The germline V gene has CDR1 GTSNPN and CDR2 SVGIG (reference sequence). The CDR3 has 13 amino acids. CDR3 nucleotide sequence: TGTGCCTGGAGTGGACAGGGGGTAGACCCCCTCCACTTT. Translating gives CAWSGQGVDPLHF. The full variable domain, its missing parts supplied by reference TRBV30 and TRBJ1-6, is SQTIHQWPATLVQPVGSPLSLECTVEGTSNPNLYWYRQAAGRGLQLLFYSVGIGQISSEVPQNLSASRPQDRQFILSSKKLLLSDSGFYLCAWSGQGVDPLHFGNGTRLTVT.

The chain has TRBV9 and TRBJ2-3; the match to TRBD2 covers 10 bases. V was pared by 3 bases and J by 8 bases, with 6 bases of the junction left unmatched. CDR1 is SGDLS and CDR2 is YYNGEE in the germline V gene. The CDR3 is 14 amino acids. The CDR3 spells CASSASGGAFTQYF. CDR3 DNA: TGTGCCAGCAGCGCAAGCGGGGGGGCTTTTACGCAGTATTTT. Filled out from reference TRBV9 and TRBJ2-3, the complete variable domain reads DSGVTQTPKHLITATGQRVTLRCSPRSGDLSVYWYQQSLDQGLQFLIQYYNGEERAKGNILERFSAQQFPDLHSELNLSSLELGDSALYFCASSASGGAFTQYFGPGTRLTVL.

The rearrangement links TRBV29-1 to TRBJ2-3, with D unclear. The length of the CDR3 is 13 residues. Per germline, CDR1 SQVTM and CDR2 ANQGSEA. V was clipped by 6 bases and J by 5 bases, with 15 bases between them. The CDR3 DNA follows: TGCAGCGTCTCTGAGGTTCAAGGAGATACGCAGTATTTT. Translating gives CSVSEVQGDTQYF.

The table lists this clone with a few counts. This chain uses TRBV7-2 with TRBJ2-3; 8 positions agree with TRBD2. The V gene end was trimmed by 5 bases and the J gene end by 4 bases; junction bases not matched to a gene: 11. The CDR3 consists of 16 residues. CDR1 is SGHTA, CDR2 FQGNSA, per germline. In DNA, the CDR3 is TGTGCCAGCAGCACCTCGGGCGGGGGGCCGGCAGATACGCAGTATTTT. Its translation is CASSTSGGGPADTQYF.

This chain uses TRBV29-1 with TRBJ1-2, with 7 bases lining up with TRBD1. Germline loops: CDR1 SQVTM, CDR2 ANQGSEA. The V gene end was trimmed by 4 bases and the J gene end by 0 bases; junction bases not matched to a gene: 2. CDR3 size: 13 residues. The CDR3 protein is CSVAGTANYGYTF. CDR3 in DNA: TGCAGCGTTGCCGGGACAGCTAACTATGGCTACACCTTC. The full variable domain, rest sourced from reference TRBV29-1 and TRBJ1-2, is SAVISQKPSRDICQRGTSLTIQCQVDSQVTMMFWYRQQPGQSLTLIATANQGSEATYESGFVIDKFPISRPNLTFSTLTVSNMSPEDSSIYLCSVAGTANYGYTFGSGTRLTVV.

The chain couples TRBV24-1 to TRBJ2-5, with 10 positions matching TRBD1. The J segment lost 3 bases and the V segment lost 0 bases, leaving 3 bases of the junction unmatched. Germline V gene data show CDR1 as KGHDR and CDR2 as SFDVKD. The CDR3 length is 16 residues. The chain's CDR3 is CATSDLGQGVEETQYF. The DNA for the CDR3 is TGTGCCACCAGTGATTTGGGACAGGGGGTCGAAGAGACCCAGTACTTC.

This clone was seen once. The gene calls are TRBV6-5 and TRBJ1-1; the D is unclear. CDR1 is MNHEY, CDR2 SVGAGI, per germline. CDR3 length: 11 amino acids. The V end was cut by 10 bases, the J end by 1 base, with 7 bases between. The CDR3 nucleotides read TGTGCCATCACAGAGAACACTGAAGCTTTCTTT. Its translation: CAITENTEAFF.

V usage is TRBV6-5 and J usage is TRBJ1-5; possible D gene TRBD1, 5 bases. The CDR3 is 15 residues long. Germline V gene data show CDR1 as MNHEY and CDR2 as SVGAGI. V was pared by 7 bases and J by 6 bases, with 19 bases between. The CDR3 is CASTKKGGTAQPQHF. The CDR3 DNA follows: TGTGCCAGCACCAAAAAGGGCGGGACGGCTCAGCCCCAGCATTTT.